Given below is one T cell receptor beta chain in context. Many counts were recorded for this clonotype. No cognate antigen has been identified for it. No much larger clone is present one base from it, and per-base qualities are unavailable. The germline V gene encodes CDR1 DFQATT and CDR2 SNEGSKA (reference sequence). Clipping removes 7 bases from V and 7 bases from J, with 12 as the unmatched junction base count. The CDR3 measures 14 amino acids from cysteine to phenylalanine. Of all the DNA, just the CDR3 is kept, 42 bases in frame from base 1. This sample stems from a study of CD8 T cells in ankylosing spondylitis (dated by TCRdb to the late 2010s). Turning to the overall study: T cell receptor beta repertoires were profiled in healthy donors and ankylosing spondylitis patients so that disease-linked TCR variants could be found. The whole study cohort included 85 to 120 healthy donors and 20 to 30 ankylosing spondylitis patients. Peripheral blood was sampled, and synovial fluid was also collected from ankylosing spondylitis patients. Results and caveats for the whole study, not just this receptor: A TCR beta motif made up of several highly homologous amino acid variants appeared to be characteristic of blood from ankylosing spondylitis patients. The disease-linked clones were reported to be significantly enriched in matched synovial fluid samples from ankylosing spondylitis patients. The disease-linked clones had a CD8+ phenotype and were found at relatively low frequencies in peripheral blood. Some motif variants had previously been reported in the synovial fluid and blood of reactive arthritis patients, which suggests shared mechanisms of disease initiation.

The sample was run on an Illumina HiSeq 2500. Quantitative 5'-RACE with molecular barcodes was the method used to prepare the TCR beta libraries. In the source study's methods: A new computational method based on a probabilistic model of VDJ rearrangement was used to identify disease-linked TCR variants. In TCRdb, the public reads were trimmed at Q25 with fastp and aligned with MiXCR, with productive beta chains retained. Each entry is one CDR3 protein sequence, shown with its most common DNA and genes. The V and J calls come from TCRdb's annotation, not from the publication. The sample includes 800,000 to 900,000 distinct CDR3 sequences, with about 10% observed a single time. In total, the top ten clones hold about 0.5% of the sample.

This receptor was obtained from a male donor with ankylosing spondylitis. The specimen was blood, either unsorted or a sorted T cell fraction (not recorded which). The chain is made from TRBV20-1 and TRBJ2-1; 8 central nucleotides agree with TRBD2. The CDR3 sequence is CSVFEQRGRNEQFF. The DNA is as follows: TGCAGTGTATTCGAACAGCGGGGGAGAAATGAGCAGTTCTTC.